This T cell receptor (beta chain) was sequenced during a study of OX40 agonist ivuxolimab in advanced cancers. Sequencing was performed with immunoSEQ multiplex PCR; in TCRdb, only in-frame clones are kept and a portion is missing. This sample has about 100,000 clones, with around nine tenths found just once. Germline trimming cut 4 bases from V and 5 bases from J; bases unmatched to any gene: 7. The CDR3 totals 15 residues. Germline CDR1 reads PRHDT; CDR2 reads FYEKMQ (reference sequence). The source material was CD4+ or CD8+ T cells sorted from blood, sampled in a trial of the OX40 agonist ivuxolimab. This chain joins TRBV13 and TRBJ2-3; the match to TRBD2 covers 9 bases. The sequence derives from an adult with an advanced solid tumor such as melanoma, head and neck, liver or kidney cancer. The DNA for the CDR3 is TGTGCCAGCAGCTCCGAGCGGGGGGCCGTAGATACGCAGTATTTT. This encodes CASSSERGAVDTQYF.